These 4 T cell receptor beta chains were sequenced from one sample in a study of Graves' ophthalmopathy and Graves' hyperthyroidism. RNA transcripts yielded amplified TCR beta CDR3 regions. An opening RT-PCR round employed HTBI primers and preceded a second-round multiplex PCR. TCRdb re-called the multiplex PCR reads with MiXCR, one entry per CDR3 protein. The data contain 450,000 or so distinct CDR3 sequences, roughly 14% of them seen just once; the ten biggest clones take up approximately 9.8%. Sequencing was carried out using blood. The origin of the receptors is a woman in her 30s with Graves' ophthalmopathy.

In this sample, this clonotype turned up once. The gene calls are TRBV12-3 or TRBV12-4 and TRBJ1-1; D is uncertain. The V and J ends lost 3 bases and 6 bases respectively, with 11 bases between them. The CDR3 covers 13 residues. The DNA for the CDR3 is TGTGCCAGCAGTTTCTCTAGGGTCCCTGAAGCTTTCTTT. Its protein product is CASSFSRVPEAFF.

Notes on this clonotype: The conserved phenylalanine or tryptophan normally closing the CDR3 is absent here, so this likely arose from a read error. The DNA is left out, because the CDR3 cannot be placed on it with certainty; the CDR3 is given as TCRdb lists it. V and J are TRBV11-2 and TRBJ2-2; the listed D gene, TRBD2, was not tested against the DNA. The length of the CDR3 is 14 amino acids, counting both ends. Germline CDR1 is SGHAT and CDR2 is FQNNGV. This CDR3 reads CASSALMKPGELCL.

This clonotype was observed many times. The chain uses TRBV12-3 or TRBV12-4 and TRBJ2-2; 7 nucleotides agree with TRBD2. The CDR3 sequence is 15 residues long. The V gene end was trimmed by 7 bases and the J gene end by 2 bases; junction bases not matched to a gene: 7. The CDR3 DNA reads TGTGCCAGCACCCGCGGGGGACTTAACACCGGGGAGCTGTTTTTT. Amino acid sequence: CASTRGGLNTGELFF.

This clonotype was seen only a few times. J is TRBJ1-1 and V is TRBV5-1; D may be TRBD1 (5 bases). V was shortened by 4 bases and J by 1 base, with 11 bases between the two germline ends. This CDR3 is built from 14 residues. Germline values: CDR1 SGHRS, CDR2 YFSETQ. DNA of the CDR3: TGCGCCAGCAGCCGGGGCCCATCGAACACTGAAGCTTTCTTT. Encoded protein: CASSRGPSNTEAFF.